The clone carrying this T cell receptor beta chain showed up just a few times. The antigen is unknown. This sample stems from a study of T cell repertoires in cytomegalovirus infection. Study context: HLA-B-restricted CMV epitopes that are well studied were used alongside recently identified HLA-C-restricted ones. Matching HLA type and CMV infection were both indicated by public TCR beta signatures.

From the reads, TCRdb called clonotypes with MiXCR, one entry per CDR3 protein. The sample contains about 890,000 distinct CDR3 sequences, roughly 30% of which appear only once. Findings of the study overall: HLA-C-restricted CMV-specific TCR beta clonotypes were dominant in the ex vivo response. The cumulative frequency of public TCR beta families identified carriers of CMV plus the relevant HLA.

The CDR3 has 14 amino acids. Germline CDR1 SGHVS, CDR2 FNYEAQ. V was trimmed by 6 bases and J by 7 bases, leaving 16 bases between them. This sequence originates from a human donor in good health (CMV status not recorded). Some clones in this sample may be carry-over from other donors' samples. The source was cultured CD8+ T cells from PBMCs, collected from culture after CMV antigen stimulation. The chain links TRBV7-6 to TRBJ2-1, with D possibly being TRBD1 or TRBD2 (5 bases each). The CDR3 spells CASSFTTEGNEQFF. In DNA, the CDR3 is TGTGCCAGCAGTTTCACGACAGAGGGGAATGAGCAGTTCTTC.